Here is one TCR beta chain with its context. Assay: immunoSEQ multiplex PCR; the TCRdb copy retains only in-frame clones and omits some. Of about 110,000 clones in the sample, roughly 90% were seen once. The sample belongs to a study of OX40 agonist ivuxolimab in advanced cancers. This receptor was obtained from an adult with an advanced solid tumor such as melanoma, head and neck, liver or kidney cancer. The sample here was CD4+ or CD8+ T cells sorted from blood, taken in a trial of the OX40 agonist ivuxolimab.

In DNA form, the CDR3 reads TGTGCCAGCTCACCACCGGGAGGTGGTAGCAATCAGCCCCAGCATTTT. This translates into CASSPPGGGSNQPQHF. V and J are TRBV18 and TRBJ1-5; D unresolved. Germline assignment: CDR1 KGHSH and CDR2 LQKENI. The CDR3 spans 16 residues. The V and J ends lost 0 bases and 0 bases respectively, with 9 bases between them.